The entry below describes one T cell receptor beta chain. Its antigen is still unknown. Using its own MiXCR run on the RT-PCR reads, TCRdb lists one record per CDR3 protein. The sample yields 500,000 to 550,000 distinct CDR3 sequences, approximately 22% seen once. Trimming removed 7 bases from V and 5 bases from J, with 11 bases in between. Per the germline V gene, CDR1 is SGHTA and CDR2 is FQGNSA. This CDR3 has 13 amino acids. The sample belongs to a study of response to subunit inactivated influenza vaccine. General study results and limits: New T cells are recruited in small numbers by each seasonal influenza vaccination, according to the authors' suggestion.

The data also belong to a second study, concerning T cells expressing NK-cell markers. That source notes: What made the TCR beta cDNA was 5'RACE template switching with UMIs. Sorted CD3+CD56+NKG2C+, CD3+CD56+NKG2C- and CD3+CD56-NKG2C+ T-cell subsets were beta-chain profiled. HCMV specificity was not established for the expanded NKG2C+ T cell clones.

The receptor was derived from a man aged 50 to 60 who received an inactivated influenza vaccine. Sequences were derived from CD4+ T cells sorted from PBMCs, sampled 11 to 12 days after vaccination. This rearrangement joins TRBV7-2 to TRBJ2-2; a weak D match, TRBD2 (5 bases). CDR3 in amino acids: CASTRDTTGELFF. CDR3 in DNA: TGTGCCAGCACTCGGGATACAACCGGGGAGCTGTTTTTT.